This TCR beta chain was captured in a study of T cell responses to AZD1222 COVID-19 vaccine. In the study overall: Second-dose intervals of approximately 4 or approximately 12 weeks were pooled. General study findings and limits: In a largely white British group with more females than males, clonal diversity was possibly underestimated. Researchers took repertoire samples only after the peak T cell response had come. Once two AZD1222 doses were given, Spike-specific TCR breadth and depth went up.

The V gene lost 4 bases and the J gene lost 6 bases, with 13 bases spanning the gap. The CDR3 has 13 amino acids. Germline V CDR1 and CDR2: GTSNPN, SVGIG (reference sequence). Concerning this clone: Antigen: not known.

Assay: immunoSEQ multiplex PCR; the TCRdb copy retains only in-frame clones and omits some. The sample has about 140,000 clones; around nine tenths are singletons. The chain joins TRBV30 to TRBJ2-1; D may match TRBD1 or TRBD2 (5 bases each). This sample comprised peripheral blood, obtained on day 0 of AZD1222 vaccination. The receptor's source is an adult in good health. The CDR3 DNA sequence: TGTGCCTGGATGGGGACGCCGACCAATGAGCAGTTCTTC. Translation gives CAWMGTPTNEQFF.